This T cell receptor (beta chain) was sequenced in a study of cytomegalovirus exposure and HLA in healthy donors. The PCR had 60 Vbeta and 13 Jbeta primers. The table came from immunoSEQ multiplex PCR; TCRdb's copy has only in-frame clones and leaves some out. The sample has 200,000 or so clones, approximately 79% seen once. The CDR3 contains 14 residues. Per the germline V gene, CDR1 is SGHTA and CDR2 is FQGTGA. V lost 0 bases and J 5 bases, leaving 7 bases between the germline ends. The J gene is TRBJ2-2, the V gene TRBV7-3; D unresolved. This clonotype originated in a man aged 18 to 30 in good health and CMV-seronegative. Source material: PBMCs. The chain's CDR3 is CASSLTSRTGELFF. The CDR3 DNA sequence: TGTGCCAGCAGCTTAACGTCTAGGACCGGGGAGCTGTTTTTT.